The text below deals with one T cell receptor (beta chain). The data were obtained in a study of shared T cell receptors in the human thymus. Germline assignment: CDR1 LGHNA and CDR2 YNFKEQ. This CDR3 region has 14 residues. Between the trimmed V and J ends, which lost 10 bases and 3 bases, there was a span of 18 bases. Here immunoSEQ multiplex PCR was the method, and the copy in TCRdb shows in-frame clones only, minus some. The sample consists of hundreds of thousands of clones, more than 75% of them appearing once. This same sample was also taken into another study, of human thymus T cells. As that report states: It was from resections taken during corrective heart surgery that the thymus tissue came. V and J genes seemed to be used with bias in thymic and blood repertoires. There were highly overlapping thymic repertoires among unrelated individuals, as related research reported.

This chain connects TRBV4-2 to TRBJ1-1, with D perhaps TRBD1 (6 bases). The source material was thymocytes. The TCR originated in a boy less than two years old with a congenital heart defect. This CDR3 is CATCQGPFDTEAFF. The DNA for the CDR3 is TGTGCCACCTGTCAGGGGCCCTTCGACACTGAAGCTTTCTTT.